Each of the 19 T cell receptor beta chains below was sequenced from the same sample in a study of CD8 T cells in Susac syndrome. Reverse transcription used 0.5 to 1 ug RNA and random hexamers. TCRdb independently ran MiXCR on the immunoSEQ multiplex PCR reads; one entry per CDR3 protein. The table lists 150,000 to 190,000 distinct CDR3 sequences, 85% to 95% of them singletons. Sequenced input: CD4+ T cells from PBMCs. The receptor set was obtained from a human donor with Susac syndrome.

The V gene is TRBV4-1, the J gene TRBJ1-6; no clear D. CDR3 size: 14 residues. The V end was cut by 8 bases, the J end by 2 bases, with 10 bases between. CDR1 is MGHRA, CDR2 YSYEKL, per germline. CDR3 nucleotides: TGCGCCAGCGGGGAAGTCCCCTATAATTCACCCCTCCACTTT. Its translation is CASGEVPYNSPLHF.

The chain uses TRBV7-9 and TRBJ2-1; D remains ambiguous. The CDR3 has 14 amino acids. The germline gives CDR1 SEHNR, CDR2 FQNEAQ (reference sequence). Trimming shortened V by 5 bases and J by 4 bases, and 12 bases separated the two germline ends. The CDR3, as DNA: TGTGCCAGCAGCCATCGACATCCTTACAATGAGCAGTTCTTC. This encodes CASSHRHPYNEQFF. The complete variable domain, with remaining parts taken from reference TRBV7-9 and TRBJ2-1, reads DTGVSQNPRHKITKRGQNVTFRCDPISEHNRLYWYRQTLGQGPEFLTYFQNEAQLEKSRLLSDRFSAERPKGSFSTLEIQRTEQGDSAMYLCASSHRHPYNEQFFGPGTRLTVL.

The genes are TRBV3-1 and TRBJ2-7; TRBD2 aligns across 8 bases. The V segment lost 0 bases and the J segment 3 bases; nucleotides outside the gene matches: 4. CDR1 and CDR2 from the germline V gene are LGHDT and YNNKEL (reference sequence). This CDR3 comprises 15 residues. CDR3 loop: CASSQDTSGLYEQYF. The CDR3 bases are TGTGCCAGCAGCCAAGACACTAGCGGACTCTACGAGCAGTACTTC.

This chain links TRBV29-1 with TRBJ2-5, with a tentative D call TRBD2 (5 bases). The germline V gene has CDR1 SQVTM and CDR2 ANQGSEA. V lost 7 bases and J lost 5, with 8 bases in between. The CDR3 has 10 residues. The CDR3 reads CSGGLETQYF. In DNA form, the CDR3 reads TGCAGCGGAGGGTTGGAGACCCAGTACTTC.

V and J are TRBV2 and TRBJ2-5, with TRBD2 matching 10 bases. The ends lost 4 bases at V and 1 base at J; junction bases unmatched: 6. This CDR3 contains 16 residues. Germline V gene data show CDR1 as SNHLY and CDR2 as FYNNEI. This chain's CDR3 is CASSGTSGGSQETQYF. The CDR3 nucleotides are TGTGCCAGCAGTGGGACTAGCGGTGGCTCCCAAGAGACCCAGTACTTC.

This rearrangement joins TRBV21-1 to TRBJ1-2. TRBV21-1 is listed as a pseudogene. The CDR3 is 13 residues long. This chain's CDR3 is CASSNAGDYGYTF. CDR3 nucleotides: TGTGCCAGCAGCAACGCGGGAGACTATGGCTACACCTTC.

The J gene is TRBJ1-2, the V gene TRBV6-6; D is unclear. The V and J ends lost 7 bases and 8 bases respectively, with 11 bases between them. The CDR3 loop spans 11 amino acids. Germline loops: CDR1 MNHNY, CDR2 SVGAGI (reference sequence). This CDR3 is CASNEPGGYTF. Here the CDR3 DNA reads TGTGCCAGCAACGAACCGGGGGGCTACACCTTC.

The sample holds a few counts of this clonotype. The gene calls are TRBV24-1 and TRBJ2-7; D is unresolved. This CDR3 has 11 residues. In germline, CDR1 is KGHDR, CDR2 SFDVKD. Trimming removed 7 bases at V and 2 bases at J, with 5 bases between. As DNA, the CDR3 is TGTGCCACCAGCGGCACCTACGAGCAGTACTTC. Protein product: CATSGTYEQYF.

The chain recombines TRBV29-1 with TRBJ2-7; D uncertain. Germline CDR1 SQVTM, CDR2 ANQGSEA. The CDR3 runs 13 residues. V shed 5 bases and J shed 2 bases, with 13 bases lying between them. The CDR3 reads CSVTGQLPYEQYF. The DNA for the CDR3 is TGCAGCGTTACCGGGCAGCTGCCCTACGAGCAGTACTTC.

The chain is built from TRBV3-1 and TRBJ1-5; no definite D call. Germline V lookup: CDR1 LGHDT, CDR2 YNNKEL (reference sequence). The V gene lost 4 bases and the J gene lost 6 bases, with 16 bases spanning the gap. This CDR3 region has 15 residues. The CDR3 nucleotides read TGTGCCAGCAGCCCCCTGGGAGGTTTAGGTCAGCCCCAGCATTTT. Translating it yields CASSPLGGLGQPQHF.

This chain connects TRBV7-9 to TRBJ1-2; TRBD1 agrees at 11 bases. The germline CDR1 and CDR2 sequences are SEHNR and FQNEAQ (reference sequence). CDR3 length equals 16 residues. Trimming removed 5 bases from V and 4 bases from J; junction bases left unmatched: 9. This CDR3 reads CASSLGQGAVTYGYTF. In nucleotides, the CDR3 is TGTGCCAGCAGCCTTGGACAGGGGGCCGTGACCTATGGCTACACCTTC.

This CDR3 reads CSARSLRGSEASPLHF. CDR3 DNA: TGCAGTGCCAGGTCTCTTCGGGGATCGGAGGCTTCACCCCTCCACTTT. The chain couples TRBV20-1 to TRBJ1-6; D not certain. Trimming shortened V by 6 bases and J by 9 bases, and 24 bases separated the two germline ends. CDR1 is DFQATT and CDR2 is SNEGSKA in the germline V gene (reference sequence). The CDR3 is 16 residues long.

The chain carries TRBV12-3 or TRBV12-4 and TRBJ1-1; tentatively, D is TRBD1 (6 bases). CDR3 length: 13 amino acids. V was pared by 8 bases and J by 1 base, with 11 bases between. The CDR3 is CASSLGQNTEAFF. The CDR3, as DNA: TGTGCCAGCTCACTGGGACAGAACACTGAAGCTTTCTTT.

This chain connects TRBV20-1 to TRBJ1-4, with D possibly matching TRBD1 (5 bases). V dropped 8 bases and J dropped 8 bases, with 18 bases sitting between them. CDR1 is DFQATT and CDR2 is SNEGSKA in the germline V gene (reference sequence). This CDR3 comprises 13 residues. The CDR3 reads CSPLGEGSEKLFF. The CDR3 nucleotides read TGCAGTCCTTTGGGGGAGGGGAGCGAAAAACTGTTTTTT.

The DNA of the CDR3 is TGCAGCACGAGGACAGGGCATGGGAATGAGCAGTTCTTC. Its protein product is CSTRTGHGNEQFF. The rearrangement links TRBV29-1 to TRBJ2-1; TRBD1 aligns across 8 bases. This CDR3 has 13 amino acids. CDR1 is SQVTM, CDR2 ANQGSEA, per germline. V shed 8 bases and J 7 bases; nucleotides not matched to a gene: 10.

This clonotype was seen only once. The chain links TRBV19 to TRBJ1-1; D call uncertain. Germline V gene sequence: CDR1 LNHDA, CDR2 SQIVND (reference sequence). This CDR3 is built from 13 residues. With 7 bases removed from V and 1 base from J, the gap between germline ends came to 10 bases. Here the CDR3 DNA reads TGTGCCAGTACCTTCCTTGGGAACACTGAAGCTTTCTTT. Amino acids: CASTFLGNTEAFF.

The chain recombines TRBV6-4 with TRBJ2-3, with D unclear. V was shortened by 2 bases and J by 1 base, with 10 bases between the two germline ends. Looked up from germline, CDR1 is MRHNA and CDR2 is SNTAGT. The CDR3 is made up of 15 amino acids. The CDR3 nucleotides are TGTGCCAGCAGTGACCAAGGACGGCGCACAGATACGCAGTATTTT. Its protein product is CASSDQGRRTDTQYF.

The rearrangement uses TRBV13 and TRBJ1-6; D remains unclear. From germline, CDR1 is PRHDT and CDR2 FYEKMQ (reference sequence). The CDR3 totals 16 residues. Trimming stripped 0 bases from V and 10 bases from J, with 16 bases between. The CDR3 loop is CASSLGRSGKGSPLHF. The CDR3 region has the DNA TGTGCCAGCAGCTTAGGTCGGTCCGGGAAGGGATCACCCCTCCACTTT.

This chain connects TRBV5-8 to TRBJ2-5; no firm D call. Trimming took 4 bases from V and 4 from J, leaving 17 bases between them. The germline CDR1 and CDR2 sequences are SGHTS and YDEGEE. The CDR3 contains 15 residues. The CDR3 loop reads CASSPTWSGSETQYF. The CDR3 nucleotides read TGTGCCAGCAGCCCTACATGGTCAGGCTCAGAGACCCAGTACTTC.